This note documents a single T cell receptor beta chain sequence. What this receptor recognizes is not known. Base qualities are not at hand, and no much larger clone is one base apart. According to the germline V gene, CDR1 reads SGHTS and CDR2 reads YDEGEE. The CDR3 measures 16 amino acids from cysteine to phenylalanine. The entry retains the CDR3 DNA only, 48 bases that are in frame from base 1. V has 6 bases trimmed and J has 5 bases trimmed; junction bases matching no gene number 15. TCR CDR3 regions were amplified from genomic DNA by multiplex PCR using the deep immunoSEQ assay. For each cell subset, the extracted genomic DNA was distributed evenly across all wells of several immunoSEQ 96-well plates, and each plate served as one replicate. Each replicate PCR for sorted subsets received around 200 ng genomic DNA, equal to around 32,000 T cell genomes. The purified libraries were quantified using a Qubit 3.0 fluorometer, sized with a Bioanalyzer 2100, and then quantified again using the KAPA Library Quantification kit. Each immunoSEQ 96-well plate was sequenced on its own single-read 150-cycle Illumina NextSeq 550 flow cell. In the paper's pipeline: Because only junctional sequences without quality scores were contained in the immunoSEQ output, filtering matching that applied to full-length reads could not be performed. Sequences were annotated with PyIR, a Python wrapper for IgBLAST v1.9, and V/J genes and CDR3 were assigned using IMGT germline references. Reads were filtered out if the reads had weak V/J assignments (E-value above 1e-6), no CDR3, stop codons, out-of-frame junctions, or ambiguous translated residues. V3J clonotypes were defined by identical inferred V gene, J gene, and CDR3 amino acid sequence. Percentage overlap between repertoires was calculated by dividing the number of shared unique clonotypes by the size of the smaller repertoire. Richness of each repertoire was evaluated using RTK rarefaction, the Chao1 estimator, and Recon v2.1 estimates of unobserved clonotypes. For all TCRbeta clonotypes obtained by the gDNA method from several donors, generation probabilities were computed with OLGA. TCRdb obtained this table from immuneACCESS and retained in-frame rearrangements with V and J assigned. These tables miss some clones; where compared with another copy, unresolved V genes account for less than half of the shortfall, and the remainder is unexplained. That table is the source of V, J and clone size, and D and trimming were worked out from the DNA. In this sample the table shows about 2,200,000 clones, roughly 91% of which occur a single time. In total, the top ten clones hold about 1.5% of the sample.

For the CD8 naive samples, CD45RO-negative cells were positively selected for CCR7, yielding a CD45RA+CCR7+ population from which TemRA cells were excluded. The donors were healthy, HIV-negative adults who had no recently reported acute infections or vaccinations. Only Caucasian adults living in Nashville, Tennessee, USA were represented among the donors. Blood was collected by leukapheresis, and PBMCs were isolated by Ficoll-Histopaque density gradient centrifugation and then cryopreserved in liquid nitrogen vapor phase. Purity and quantity of every magnetically sorted T cell population were checked by analytical flow cytometry. From each sorted fraction, genomic DNA was isolated and quantified by UV absorbance on a Nanodrop 2000c. This record comes from a study of shared clonotypes between healthy human individuals (dated by TCRdb to the early 2020s). Looking at the study overall: The cohort comprised two women and a few men aged 18 to 49 years. For each donor, CD4 naive and CD4 memory were each given three plates, CD8 naive was given two plates, and CD8 memory was given one plate. Blood TCR repertoires of a handful of healthy adults were deeply sequenced to estimate repertoire size and the extent of clonotype sharing between individuals. To increase sequencing depth and limit assay-specific biases, different laboratories used diverse techniques to prepare libraries and sequence TCR repertoires. Per donor, leukapheresis produced somewhere between about 0.8 and 9 billion PBMCs. Overall results and qualifications from the work: Estimated clonotype richness was generally larger for naive than for memory subsets. Clonotypes shared by all four sorted-subset donors showed higher generation probabilities than non-shared clonotypes. The genetic and exposure-history diversity represented was limited by the small number of donors. Rarefaction of sorted-subset datasets indicated incomplete sequencing despite the large sequencing depth. When a handful of donors were compared, the shared fraction of clonotypes was approximately 5% for naive CD4, around 4% for naive CD8, 2.3% for memory CD4, and around 0.37% for memory CD8. Pairwise subsampling indicated that sequencing depth was expected to affect the degree of clonotype sharing among donors. Sampling was restricted to blood, and TCR repertoires in tissue are likely to differ from TCR repertoires in blood.

The sequence is built from TRBV5-8 and TRBJ2-7; 9 middle bases align to TRBD1. The specimen was naive CD8+ T cells from PBMCs. The sample's cell subset or site label, decoded: CD45RA+CCR7+. The sequence was obtained from a man aged 18 to 35 in good health. Some clones in this sample may be carry-over from other donors' samples. The CDR3 protein is CASNKGDRDPWNEQYF. Read as DNA, the sequence is TGTGCCAGCAACAAAGGGGACAGGGACCCCTGGAACGAGCAGTACTTC.